This TCR beta chain stems from a study of blood T cells in healthy people across ages. Combining a sample-barcoded 5' primer with a J-beta primer mix, a second PCR ran for roughly 7 to 11 cycles. TCRdb reprocessed the 5' RACE reads via MiXCR and lists one record per CDR3 protein. The sample yields roughly 700,000 distinct CDR3 sequences, 20% to 25% seen once. The CDR3 totals 14 residues. The V gene end was trimmed by 4 bases and the J gene end by 2 bases; junction bases not matched to a gene: 7. Germline V gene sequence: CDR1 DFQATT, CDR2 SNEGSKA (reference sequence). Collection of around 10 milliliters of peripheral blood was performed for each donor. This clonotype has only a few counts. Its antigen is unidentified. General study findings and limits: Across the age range, TCR beta diversity per million T cells fell in a roughly linear way.

This same sample was also taken into another study, of T cells of mothers and their children. That work contributes: The extracted RNA was employed in its entirety for cDNA synthesis, at roughly 1.5 ug per 15 ul. The search for persistent microchimeric T cell clones detected none.

Sequenced: blood. The receptor was derived from a boy aged 5 to 17 in good health. The genes are TRBV20-1 and TRBJ2-7, with 8 bases matching TRBD1. The CDR3 is CSATGQGGTYEQYF. Here the CDR3 DNA reads TGCAGTGCTACCGGACAGGGCGGTACCTACGAGCAGTACTTC.